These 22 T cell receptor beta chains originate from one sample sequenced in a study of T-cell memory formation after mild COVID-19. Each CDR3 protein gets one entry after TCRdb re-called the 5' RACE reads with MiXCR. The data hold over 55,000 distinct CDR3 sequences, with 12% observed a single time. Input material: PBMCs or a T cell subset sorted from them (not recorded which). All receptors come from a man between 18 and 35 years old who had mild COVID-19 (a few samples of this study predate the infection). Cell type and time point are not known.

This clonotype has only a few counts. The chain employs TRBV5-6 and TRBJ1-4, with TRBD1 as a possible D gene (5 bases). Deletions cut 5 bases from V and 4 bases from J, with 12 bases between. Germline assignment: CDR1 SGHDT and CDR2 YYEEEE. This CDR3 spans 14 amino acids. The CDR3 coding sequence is TGTGCCAGCAGAGCCGGGACGGTTAATGAAAAACTGTTTTTT. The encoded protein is CASRAGTVNEKLFF.

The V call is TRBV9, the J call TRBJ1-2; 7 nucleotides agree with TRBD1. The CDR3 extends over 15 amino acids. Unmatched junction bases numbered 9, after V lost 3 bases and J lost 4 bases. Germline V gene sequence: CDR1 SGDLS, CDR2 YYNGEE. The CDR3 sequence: CASSAGRDSFYGYTF. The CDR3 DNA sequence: TGTGCCAGCAGCGCAGGCCGGGACAGTTTCTATGGCTACACCTTC.

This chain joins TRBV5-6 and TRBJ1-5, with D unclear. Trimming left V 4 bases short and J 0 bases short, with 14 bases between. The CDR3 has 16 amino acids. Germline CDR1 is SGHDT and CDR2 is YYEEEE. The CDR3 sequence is CASSLHIRGSNQPQHF. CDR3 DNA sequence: TGTGCCAGCAGCCTCCACATCCGCGGTAGCAATCAGCCCCAGCATTTT.

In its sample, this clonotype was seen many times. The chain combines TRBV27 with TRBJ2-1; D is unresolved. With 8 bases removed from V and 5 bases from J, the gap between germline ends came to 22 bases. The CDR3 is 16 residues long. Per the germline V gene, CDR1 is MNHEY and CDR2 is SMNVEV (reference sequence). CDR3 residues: CASGPHRVARDNEQFF. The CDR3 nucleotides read TGTGCCAGCGGACCCCACCGGGTCGCACGGGACAATGAGCAGTTCTTC.

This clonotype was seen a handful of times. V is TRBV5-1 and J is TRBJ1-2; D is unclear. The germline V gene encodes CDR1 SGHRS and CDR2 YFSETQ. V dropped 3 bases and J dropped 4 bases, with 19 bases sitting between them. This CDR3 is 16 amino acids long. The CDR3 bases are TGCGCCAGCAGCTCCTACGTAGCGGGAGGAGGCTATGGCTACACCTTC. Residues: CASSSYVAGGGYGYTF.

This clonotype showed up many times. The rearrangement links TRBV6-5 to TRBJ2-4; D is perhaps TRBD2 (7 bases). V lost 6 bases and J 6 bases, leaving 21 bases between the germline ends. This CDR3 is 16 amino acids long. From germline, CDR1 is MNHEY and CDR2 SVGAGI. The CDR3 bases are TGTGCCAGCAGCCCGGTGGGGGGGCGATGGGGAAACATTCAGTACTTC. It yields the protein CASSPVGGRWGNIQYF.

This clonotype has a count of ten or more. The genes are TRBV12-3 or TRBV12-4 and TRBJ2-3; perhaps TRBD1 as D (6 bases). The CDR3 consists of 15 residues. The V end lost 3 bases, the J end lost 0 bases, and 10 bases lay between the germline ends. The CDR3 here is CASSFWTASTDTQYF. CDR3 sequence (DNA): TGTGCCAGCAGTTTCTGGACAGCTAGCACAGATACGCAGTATTTT.

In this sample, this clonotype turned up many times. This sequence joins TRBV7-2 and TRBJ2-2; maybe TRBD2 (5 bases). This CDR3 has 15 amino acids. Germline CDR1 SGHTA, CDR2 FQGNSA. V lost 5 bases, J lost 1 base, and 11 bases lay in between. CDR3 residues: CASSRGPGNTGELFF. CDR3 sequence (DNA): TGTGCCAGCAGCAGAGGGCCAGGGAACACCGGGGAGCTGTTTTTT.

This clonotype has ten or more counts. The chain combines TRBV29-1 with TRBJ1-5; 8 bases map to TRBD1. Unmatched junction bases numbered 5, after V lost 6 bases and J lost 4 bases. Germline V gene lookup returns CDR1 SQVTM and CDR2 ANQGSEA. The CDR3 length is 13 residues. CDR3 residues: CSVAGQENQPQHF. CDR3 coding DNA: TGCAGCGTGGCGGGACAGGAGAATCAGCCCCAGCATTTT. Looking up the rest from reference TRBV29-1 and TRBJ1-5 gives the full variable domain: SAVISQKPSRDICQRGTSLTIQCQVDSQVTMMFWYRQQPGQSLTLIATANQGSEATYESGFVIDKFPISRPNLTFSTLTVSNMSPEDSSIYLCSVAGQENQPQHFGDGTRLSIL.

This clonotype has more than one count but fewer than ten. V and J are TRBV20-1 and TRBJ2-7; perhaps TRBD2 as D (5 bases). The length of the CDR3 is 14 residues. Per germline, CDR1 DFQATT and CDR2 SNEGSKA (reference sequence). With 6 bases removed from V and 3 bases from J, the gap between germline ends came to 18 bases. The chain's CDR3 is CSATDGPGDYEQYV. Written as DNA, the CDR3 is TGCAGTGCCACGGACGGACCCGGGGACTACGAGCAGTACGTC.

The CDR3 reads CASSLDRVITGELFF. The CDR3, as DNA: TGCGCCAGCAGCTTGGACAGGGTTATCACCGGGGAGCTGTTTTTT. V usage is TRBV5-1 and J usage is TRBJ2-2; tentative D call: TRBD1 (6 bases). This CDR3 region has 15 residues. With 0 bases removed from V and 4 bases from J, the gap between germline ends came to 10 bases. Germline CDR1 is SGHRS and CDR2 is YFSETQ.

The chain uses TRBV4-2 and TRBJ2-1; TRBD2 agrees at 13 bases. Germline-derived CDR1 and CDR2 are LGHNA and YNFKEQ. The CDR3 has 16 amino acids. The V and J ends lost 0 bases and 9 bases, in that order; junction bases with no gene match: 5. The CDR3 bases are TGTGCCAGCAGCCAAGAGACGACTAGCGGGGGGAGTGAGCAGTTCTTC. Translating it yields CASSQETTSGGSEQFF.

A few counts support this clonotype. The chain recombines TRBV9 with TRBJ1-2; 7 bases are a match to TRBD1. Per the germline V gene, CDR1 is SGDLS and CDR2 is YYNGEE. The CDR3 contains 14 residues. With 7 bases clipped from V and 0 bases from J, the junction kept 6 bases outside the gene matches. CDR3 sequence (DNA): TGTGCCAGCGGACAGGTCTCGGCTAACTATGGCTACACCTTC. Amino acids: CASGQVSANYGYTF.

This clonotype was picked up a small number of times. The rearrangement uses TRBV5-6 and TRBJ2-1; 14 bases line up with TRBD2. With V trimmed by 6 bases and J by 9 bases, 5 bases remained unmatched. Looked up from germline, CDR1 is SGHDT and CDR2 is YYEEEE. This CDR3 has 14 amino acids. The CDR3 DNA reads TGTGCCAGCACCCAGACTAGCGGGGGGGTTGAGCAGTTCTTC. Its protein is CASTQTSGGVEQFF.

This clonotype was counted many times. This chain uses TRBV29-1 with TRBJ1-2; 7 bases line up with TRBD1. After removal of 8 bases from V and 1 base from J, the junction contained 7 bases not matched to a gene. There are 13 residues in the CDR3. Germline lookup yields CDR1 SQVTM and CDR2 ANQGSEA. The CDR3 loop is CSIPGQLNYGYTF. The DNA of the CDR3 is TGCAGCATTCCGGGACAGCTTAACTATGGCTACACCTTC.

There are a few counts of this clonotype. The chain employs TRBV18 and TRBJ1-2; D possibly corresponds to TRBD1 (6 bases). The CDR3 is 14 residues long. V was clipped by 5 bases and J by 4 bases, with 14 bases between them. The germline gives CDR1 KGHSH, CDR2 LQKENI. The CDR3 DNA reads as TGTGCCAGCTCAAAGGACAGATCTTCCTATGGCTACACCTTC. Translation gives CASSKDRSSYGYTF. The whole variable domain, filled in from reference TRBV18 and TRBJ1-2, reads NAGVMQNPRHLVRRRGQEARLRCSPMKGHSHVYWYRQLPEEGLKFMVYLQKENIIDESGMPKERFSAEFPKEGPSILRIQQVVRGDSAAYFCASSKDRSSYGYTFGSGTRLTVV.

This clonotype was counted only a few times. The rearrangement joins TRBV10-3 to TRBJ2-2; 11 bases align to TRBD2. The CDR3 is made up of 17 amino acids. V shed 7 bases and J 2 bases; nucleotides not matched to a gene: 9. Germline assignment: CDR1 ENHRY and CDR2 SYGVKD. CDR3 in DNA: TGTGCCATCAAGAGCCTAGCGGGGGGCCCAAACACCGGGGAGCTGTTTTTT. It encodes CAIKSLAGGPNTGELFF.

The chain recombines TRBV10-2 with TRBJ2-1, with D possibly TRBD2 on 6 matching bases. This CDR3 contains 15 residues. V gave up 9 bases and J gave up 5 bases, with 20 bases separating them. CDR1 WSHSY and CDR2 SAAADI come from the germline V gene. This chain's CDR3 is CASNRYPGLNNEQFF. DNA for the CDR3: TGCGCCAGTAATCGATATCCCGGACTAAACAATGAGCAGTTCTTC.

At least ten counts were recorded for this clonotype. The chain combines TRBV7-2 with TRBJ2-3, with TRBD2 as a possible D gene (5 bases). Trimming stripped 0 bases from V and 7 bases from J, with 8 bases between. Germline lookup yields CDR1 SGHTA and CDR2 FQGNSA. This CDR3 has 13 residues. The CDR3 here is CASSLADYYTQYF. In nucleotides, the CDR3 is TGTGCCAGCAGCTTAGCCGACTACTATACGCAGTATTTT.

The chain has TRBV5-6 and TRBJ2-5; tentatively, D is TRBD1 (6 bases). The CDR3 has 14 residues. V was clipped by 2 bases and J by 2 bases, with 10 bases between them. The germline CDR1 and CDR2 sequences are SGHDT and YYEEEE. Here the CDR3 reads CASSLLDRQETQYF. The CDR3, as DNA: TGTGCCAGCAGCTTACTGGACAGACAAGAGACCCAGTACTTC.

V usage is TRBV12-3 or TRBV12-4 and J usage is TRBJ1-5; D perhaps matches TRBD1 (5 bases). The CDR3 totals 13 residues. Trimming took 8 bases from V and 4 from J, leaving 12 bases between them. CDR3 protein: CASGTRTNQPQHF. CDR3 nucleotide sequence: TGTGCCAGCGGGACCCGAACGAATCAGCCCCAGCATTTT.

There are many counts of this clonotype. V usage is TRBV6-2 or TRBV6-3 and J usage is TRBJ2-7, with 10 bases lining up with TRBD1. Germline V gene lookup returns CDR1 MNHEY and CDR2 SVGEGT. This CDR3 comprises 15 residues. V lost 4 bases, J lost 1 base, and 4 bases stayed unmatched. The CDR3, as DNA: TGTGCCAGCAGTTCCTGGGACAGGGGTTCCTACGAGCAGTACGTC. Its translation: CASSSWDRGSYEQYV.